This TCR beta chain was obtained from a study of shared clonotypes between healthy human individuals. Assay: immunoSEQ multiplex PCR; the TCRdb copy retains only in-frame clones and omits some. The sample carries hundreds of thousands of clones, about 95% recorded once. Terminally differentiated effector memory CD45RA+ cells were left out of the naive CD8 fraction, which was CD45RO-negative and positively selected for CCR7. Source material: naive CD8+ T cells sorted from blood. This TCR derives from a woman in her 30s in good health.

CDR3 sequence reads: CASSLGSGRTADTQYF. CDR3 in DNA: TGTGCCAGCAGCTTAGGTAGCGGGAGGACCGCAGATACGCAGTATTTT. The chain combines TRBV11-3 with TRBJ2-3; 10 positions agree with TRBD2. The CDR3 runs 16 residues. Germline lookup yields CDR1 SGHNT and CDR2 YENEEA. V lost 1 base to trimming and J lost 4 bases; unmatched junction nucleotides: 5.